This record covers a single T cell receptor (beta chain). Amplification started from genomic DNA. Multiplex PCR with 30 forward and 13 reverse primers amplified the TCR beta CDR3. TCRdb redid the calling of the multiplex PCR reads with MiXCR, one entry per CDR3 protein. Of 250,000 or so distinct CDR3 sequences in the sample, roughly 48% are singletons; the top ten hold around 15%. The sample belongs to a study of type 1 and type 2 diabetes patients. The CDR3 totals 13 residues. With 10 bases removed from V and 7 bases from J, the gap between germline ends came to 20 bases. The germline V gene has CDR1 ENHRY and CDR2 SYGVKD. Other autoimmune diseases and infections within the past four weeks excluded donors.

Sequenced material: peripheral blood mononuclear cells (PBMCs). The TCR was taken from a man aged 18 to 29 with type 2 diabetes. The chain links TRBV10-3 to TRBJ2-7; D perhaps matches TRBD1 (5 bases). Here the CDR3 DNA reads TGTGCCAGCAGCAGTGCCAGGGTAAAGGAGCAGTACTTC. Protein product: CASSSARVKEQYF.